Reported below is one T cell receptor (beta chain). The sample comes from a study of blood T cell repertoires in COVID-19. In the study's own analysis: The assay estimated nucleated cells by amplifying reference gene primers. Here immunoSEQ multiplex PCR was the method, and the copy in TCRdb shows in-frame clones only, minus some. V and J calls plus clone size are reproduced from that table; the DNA served to infer D and trimming. Among about 230,000 clones listed, approximately 85% were seen once. V lost 4 bases and J lost 6; bases outside the gene matches: 11. The CDR3 length is 16 residues. Looked up from germline, CDR1 is SGDLS and CDR2 is YYNGEE.

The chain couples TRBV9 to TRBJ2-1, with 9 positions matching TRBD1. The specimen sequenced was peripheral blood. The receptor was derived from a man aged 35 to 55 with acute or convalescent COVID-19. The CDR3 reads CASSPPGTGIFNEQFF. CDR3 coding DNA: TGTGCCAGCAGCCCTCCCGGGACAGGGATCTTCAATGAGCAGTTCTTC.